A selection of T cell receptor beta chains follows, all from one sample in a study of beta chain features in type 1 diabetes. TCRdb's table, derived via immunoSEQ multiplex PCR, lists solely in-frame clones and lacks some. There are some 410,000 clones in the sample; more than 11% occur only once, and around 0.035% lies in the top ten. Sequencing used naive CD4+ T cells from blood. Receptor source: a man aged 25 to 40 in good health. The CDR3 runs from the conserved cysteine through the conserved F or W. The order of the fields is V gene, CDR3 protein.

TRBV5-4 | CASSLSPSGSTDTQYF
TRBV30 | CACLMTGSGYTF
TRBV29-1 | CSVARHRGLFGNTIYF
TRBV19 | CASNTLTDQPQHF
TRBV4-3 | CASSQDSWAGYTF
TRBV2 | CASKRVSYEQYF
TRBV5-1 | CASSLGLAGIDEQFF
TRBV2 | CASNRRSSGATPREFF
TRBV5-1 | CASSSDTGLLYNEQFF
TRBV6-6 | CAAVWRSQDTQYF
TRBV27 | CASSPWGESYNEQFF
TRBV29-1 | CSVAPLLLTANYGYTF
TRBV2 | CASSDRVNTEAFF
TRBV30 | CAWSGGLGETQYF
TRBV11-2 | CASSLARQPQETQYF
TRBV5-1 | CASSPGTGPYGYTF
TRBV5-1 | CASSLTTRTSGGTNIQYF
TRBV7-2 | CASRYTGTMNTEAFF
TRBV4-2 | CASSPGRASGLSDEQFF
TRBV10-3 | CAISRTGPDGANVLTF
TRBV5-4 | CASSLGGRQETQYF
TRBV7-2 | CASSSMTGTAETQYF
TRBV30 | CASHRGHTEAFF
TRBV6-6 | CASRQTGLLAKNIQYF